The 8 T cell receptor beta chains below come from one sample, sequenced in a study of breast tumors, draining lymph nodes, adjacent tissues. In TCRdb, the multiplex PCR reads were re-called with MiXCR into one record per CDR3 protein. Altogether 50,000 to 85,000 distinct CDR3 sequences are present, roughly 40% being singletons, with the ten largest covering about 8.4%. The sample was breast tumor tissue. These receptors were obtained from a female donor with breast cancer. Some clones in this sample may be carry-over from other donors' samples.

This clonotype was found many times. The junction shows a germline mismatch at one end, possibly a read error. The gene calls are TRBV20-1 and TRBJ2-1; no clear D gene. Germline-derived CDR1 and CDR2 are DFQATT and SNEGSKA (reference sequence). This CDR3 has 13 amino acids. CDR3 sequence reads: CSARRQPNNGQFF. For the CDR3, the DNA is TGCAGTGCTAGACGGCAGCCCAACAATGGGCAGTTCTTC.

This clonotype was picked up one time. This chain links TRBV5-4 with TRBJ1-2; D not resolved. The germline V gene encodes CDR1 SGHNT and CDR2 YYREEE (reference sequence). This CDR3 spans 16 amino acids. Trimming cost V 2 bases and J 0 bases, with 14 bases left between them. Written as DNA, the CDR3 is TGTGCCAGCAGCTTAGGGCCGGGATCACCTAACTATGGCTACACCTTC. Amino acids: CASSLGPGSPNYGYTF.

This clonotype was detected many times. This rearrangement joins TRBV12-5 to TRBJ2-1; 8 positions match TRBD1. The germline V gene encodes CDR1 LGHNT and CDR2 FRNRAP. CDR3 length: 14 amino acids. The trim removed 6 bases at V and 9 bases at J, leaving 10 bases unmatched. The chain's CDR3 is CASGRDRPEGEQFF. The CDR3 bases are TGTGCTAGTGGACGGGACAGGCCGGAGGGTGAGCAGTTCTTC.

This clonotype was picked up many times. V is TRBV11-3 and J is TRBJ1-3; maybe TRBD1 (6 bases). In germline, CDR1 is SGHNT, CDR2 YENEEA. The CDR3 contains 12 residues. Trimming removed 7 bases from V and 2 bases from J, with 6 bases in between. CDR3 protein: CASKGAGNTIYF. The CDR3 bases are TGTGCCAGCAAGGGGGCTGGAAACACCATATATTTT.

V and J are TRBV7-6 and TRBJ1-5; no firm D call. The length of the CDR3 is 15 residues. Germline assignment: CDR1 SGHVS and CDR2 FNYEAQ. Trimming took 2 bases from V and 9 from J, leaving 17 bases between them. CDR3 sequence: CASSLYSGELSPQHF. The CDR3, as DNA: TGTGCCAGCAGCTTATACTCCGGGGAGCTATCGCCCCAGCATTTT.

CDR3 bases: TGCGCCAGCAGGAGGGACAGGGGGCAAGGTTCACCCCTCCACTTT. It yields the protein CASRRDRGQGSPLHF. This rearrangement joins TRBV5-1 to TRBJ1-6, with 12 positions matching TRBD1. The CDR3 is 15 amino acids. Germline V gives CDR1 SGHRS, CDR2 YFSETQ. With 5 bases clipped from V and 9 bases from J, the junction kept 6 bases outside the gene matches.

This chain connects TRBV20-1 to TRBJ2-1, with 8 nucleotides matching TRBD1. The germline V gene has CDR1 DFQATT and CDR2 SNEGSKA (reference sequence). The length of the CDR3 is 23 residues. J gave up 1 base and V 0 bases, and 26 bases lay outside the gene matches. The CDR3 DNA reads TGCAGTGCTAGAGATCGCGGGTCAGACAGGGGAATCCCGGGGCGTATGTCCTACAATGAGCAGTTCTTC. Protein: CSARDRGSDRGIPGRMSYNEQFF.

There are many counts of this clonotype. This may stem from a read error, because a much larger clone lies one nucleotide away. This chain links TRBV7-8 with TRBJ2-5, with D possibly TRBD2 on 6 matching bases. This CDR3 contains 15 residues. The V gene's germline CDR1 is SGHVS and CDR2 FQNEAQ. CDR3 protein: CASSFSVGLKETQHF. CDR3 in DNA: TGTGCCAGCAGCTTTTCAGTGGGACTTAAAGAGACCCAGCACTTC. Full variable domain (outside the CDR3, taken from reference TRBV7-8 and TRBJ2-5): GAGVSQSPRYKVAKRGQDVALRCDPISGHVSLFWYQQALGQGPEFLTYFQNEAQLDKSGLPSDRFFAERPEGSVSTLKIQRTQQEDSAVYLCASSFSVGLKETQHFGPGTRLLVL.